Below are 17 T cell receptor beta chains sequenced from a single sample in a study of blood T cell repertoires in COVID-19. This table comes from immunoSEQ multiplex PCR, and its TCRdb copy is limited to in-frame clones, with some not included. Of some 380,000 clones listed, around 91% were seen once; the top ten hold 5% to 8.5%. Input material: peripheral blood. These receptors were obtained from a man between 18 and 29 years old with active or convalescent COVID-19.

This sequence joins TRBV6-5 and TRBJ2-1, with D hard to call. This CDR3 has 16 amino acids. Germline V gene sequence: CDR1 MNHEY, CDR2 SVGAGI. The V end lost 2 bases, the J end lost 1 base, and 12 bases lay between the germline ends. CDR3 sequence (DNA): TGTGCCAGCAGTTACGTCGCCATTACATCCTACAATGAGCAGTTCTTC. Amino acid sequence: CASSYVAITSYNEQFF.

The chain carries TRBV7-6 and TRBJ1-5; D might be TRBD1 (6 bases). Looked up from germline, CDR1 is SGHVS and CDR2 is FNYEAQ. V gave up 5 bases and J gave up 4 bases, with 15 bases separating them. This CDR3 spans 15 amino acids. The CDR3 coding sequence is TGTGCCAGCAGCCCCGGGAACAGGGTGAATCAGCCCCAGCATTTT. Its translation is CASSPGNRVNQPQHF.

The chain employs TRBV5-8 and TRBJ1-2; a weak D match, TRBD1 (5 bases). Germline CDR1 and CDR2: SGHTS and YDEGEE. With 9 bases removed from V and 6 bases from J, the gap between germline ends came to 18 bases. CDR3 size: 13 residues. CDR3 DNA sequence: TGTGCCACCCCCTCCCCAGGGCGCAATGGCTACACCTTC. Translation: CATPSPGRNGYTF.

The CDR3 reads CASSQDRVLYNEQFF. Written as DNA, the CDR3 is TGCGCCAGCAGCCAAGATAGAGTCCTTTACAATGAGCAGTTCTTC. V gene TRBV4-3 combines with J gene TRBJ2-1; no firm D call. Trimming shortened V by 0 bases and J by 4 bases, and 10 bases separated the two germline ends. Germline V gives CDR1 LGHNA, CDR2 YSLEER. This CDR3 contains 15 residues.

The chain employs TRBV5-8 and TRBJ1-5; 7 bases line up with TRBD1. The trim removed 3 bases at V and 7 bases at J, leaving 10 bases unmatched. The CDR3 runs to 15 residues. CDR1 and CDR2 (germline): SGHTS, YDEGEE. The CDR3, as DNA: TGTGCCAGCAGCTCGGGACAGCTCAGGGAACAGCCCCAGCATTTT. Protein sequence: CASSSGQLREQPQHF.

J is TRBJ2-7 and V is TRBV28, with D maybe TRBD1 (8 bases). Germline assignment: CDR1 MDHEN and CDR2 SYDVKM. V was clipped by 11 bases and J by 0 bases, with 14 bases between them. This CDR3 is 13 amino acids long. CDR3 amino acids: CAGNRGGSYEQYF. The CDR3 DNA reads TGTGCCGGGAACAGGGGGGGCTCCTACGAGCAGTACTTC.

The J gene is TRBJ2-1, the V gene TRBV6-5; unclear D gene. Per germline, CDR1 MNHEY and CDR2 SVGAGI. Trimming shortened V by 5 bases and J by 4 bases, and 6 bases separated the two germline ends. The CDR3 length is 12 residues. The CDR3 DNA reads TGTGCCAGCAGTCCCCAATACAATGAGCAGTTCTTC. It codes for CASSPQYNEQFF.

This clone has more than one count but fewer than ten. V and J are TRBV18 and TRBJ1-2; 10 positions match TRBD1. V lost 3 bases to trimming and J lost 6 bases; unmatched junction nucleotides: 4. Germline assignment: CDR1 KGHSH and CDR2 LQKENI. The CDR3 sequence is 14 residues long. The DNA for the CDR3 is TGTGCCAGCTCACCCGGGACAGGGGCAGATGGCTACACCTTC. This translates into CASSPGTGADGYTF.

The chain's CDR3 is CASSKERTYEQYF. CDR3 coding DNA: TGTGCCAGTAGTAAGGAGCGAACCTACGAGCAGTACTTC. The V and J genes are TRBV19 and TRBJ2-7; D unclear. The germline gives CDR1 LNHDA, CDR2 SQIVND (reference sequence). The CDR3 is 13 residues long. Trimming removed 4 bases from V and 2 bases from J, with 9 bases in between. Based on the CDR3 plus reference TRBV19 and TRBJ2-7, the full variable domain is DGGITQSPKYLFRKEGQNVTLSCEQNLNHDAMYWYRQDPGQGLRLIYYSQIVNDFQKGDIAEGYSVSREKKESFPLTVTSAQKNPTAFYLCASSKERTYEQYFGPGTRLTVT.

The rearrangement joins TRBV5-1 to TRBJ1-1; 7 bases fit TRBD1. CDR3 length: 14 amino acids. Germline V gene lookup returns CDR1 SGHRS and CDR2 YFSETQ. Losses at the gene ends were 4 bases for V and 3 bases for J; bases not matched to a gene: 6. CDR3 nucleotides: TGCGCCAGCAGCGGCCGGACAGGAGACACTGAAGCTTTCTTT. Translating it yields CASSGRTGDTEAFF.

The chain employs TRBV7-2 and TRBJ2-5; TRBD1 agrees at 8 bases. This CDR3 has 15 amino acids. CDR1 and CDR2 from the germline V gene are SGHTA and FQGNSA. V dropped 4 bases and J dropped 5; count of bases not matched to a gene: 9. CDR3 bases: TGTGCCAGCAGCTCGTATAGGACAGGGTGGGAGACCCAGTACTTC. This encodes CASSSYRTGWETQYF.

The J gene is TRBJ2-5, the V gene TRBV27, with 12 bases fitting TRBD2. Losses at the gene ends were 3 bases for V and 4 bases for J; bases not matched to a gene: 9. CDR3 length: 17 amino acids. Germline loops: CDR1 MNHEY, CDR2 SMNVEV (reference sequence). The CDR3 DNA sequence: TGTGCCAGCAGTTTCTGGGCTAGCGGGAGGGGTATAGAGACCCAGTACTTC. Protein product: CASSFWASGRGIETQYF.

The rearrangement uses TRBV18 and TRBJ1-2; 8 bases are shared with TRBD1. Per the germline V gene, CDR1 is KGHSH and CDR2 is LQKENI. Trimming took 6 bases from V and 8 from J; bases not matched to a gene: 11. The CDR3 contains 14 residues. The CDR3 nucleotides are TGTGCCAGCTCCGACCAGGGGGCGATTGGCGGCTACACCTTC. As protein: CASSDQGAIGGYTF.

The chain links TRBV11-2 to TRBJ2-1, with a tentative D call TRBD2 (6 bases). CDR3 length: 13 amino acids. CDR1 SGHAT and CDR2 FQNNGV come from the germline V gene. V was cut by 0 bases and J by 9 bases, with 9 bases left in between. The CDR3 coding sequence is TGTGCCAGCAGCTTAGATCGTAGCGGTGAGCAGTTCTTC. Residues: CASSLDRSGEQFF.

The CDR3: CASSEEGVYGYTF. DNA of the CDR3: TGTGCCAGCAGCGAGGAGGGAGTCTATGGCTACACCTTC. The chain uses TRBV28 and TRBJ1-2; D not certain. Per the germline V gene, CDR1 is MDHEN and CDR2 is SYDVKM. This CDR3 has 13 amino acids. Trimming took off 6 bases at V and 4 bases at J, with 12 bases between the two ends.

The J gene is TRBJ1-5, the V gene TRBV19; D perhaps matches TRBD1 (6 bases). Germline V gives CDR1 LNHDA, CDR2 SQIVND (reference sequence). This CDR3 has 15 residues. V lost 7 bases and J lost 7, with 20 bases in between. CDR3 loop: CASNNPQGFRQPQHF. CDR3 bases: TGTGCCAGTAACAACCCTCAGGGGTTTCGGCAGCCCCAGCATTTT.

This chain uses TRBV5-8 with TRBJ1-1; 10 positions match TRBD1. The ends lost 3 bases at V and 0 bases at J; junction bases unmatched: 5. The CDR3 is 16 amino acids. Germline V CDR1 and CDR2: SGHTS, YDEGEE. The CDR3: CASSWGQGIMNTEAFF. CDR3 in DNA: TGTGCCAGCAGCTGGGGACAGGGGATCATGAACACTGAAGCTTTCTTT.